This TCR beta chain came from a study of cytomegalovirus exposure and HLA in healthy donors. The CDR3 has 11 residues. The germline V gene has CDR1 SQVTM and CDR2 ANQGSEA. Trimming pared 7 bases from V and 0 bases from J, leaving 6 bases between. The PCR ran on 60 Vbeta and 13 Jbeta primers. Using immunoSEQ multiplex PCR, the repertoire was profiled, and TCRdb retains in-frame clones only, with some absent. This table has 100,000 to 150,000 clones, around three quarters appearing once. The material sequenced was PBMCs. The chain employs TRBV29-1 and TRBJ1-1; possible D gene TRBD1, 5 bases. The receptor's source is a man in his forties in good health and CMV-seronegative. The CDR3 loop is CSAGLNTEAFF. For the CDR3, the DNA is TGCAGCGCAGGGTTGAACACTGAAGCTTTCTTT.